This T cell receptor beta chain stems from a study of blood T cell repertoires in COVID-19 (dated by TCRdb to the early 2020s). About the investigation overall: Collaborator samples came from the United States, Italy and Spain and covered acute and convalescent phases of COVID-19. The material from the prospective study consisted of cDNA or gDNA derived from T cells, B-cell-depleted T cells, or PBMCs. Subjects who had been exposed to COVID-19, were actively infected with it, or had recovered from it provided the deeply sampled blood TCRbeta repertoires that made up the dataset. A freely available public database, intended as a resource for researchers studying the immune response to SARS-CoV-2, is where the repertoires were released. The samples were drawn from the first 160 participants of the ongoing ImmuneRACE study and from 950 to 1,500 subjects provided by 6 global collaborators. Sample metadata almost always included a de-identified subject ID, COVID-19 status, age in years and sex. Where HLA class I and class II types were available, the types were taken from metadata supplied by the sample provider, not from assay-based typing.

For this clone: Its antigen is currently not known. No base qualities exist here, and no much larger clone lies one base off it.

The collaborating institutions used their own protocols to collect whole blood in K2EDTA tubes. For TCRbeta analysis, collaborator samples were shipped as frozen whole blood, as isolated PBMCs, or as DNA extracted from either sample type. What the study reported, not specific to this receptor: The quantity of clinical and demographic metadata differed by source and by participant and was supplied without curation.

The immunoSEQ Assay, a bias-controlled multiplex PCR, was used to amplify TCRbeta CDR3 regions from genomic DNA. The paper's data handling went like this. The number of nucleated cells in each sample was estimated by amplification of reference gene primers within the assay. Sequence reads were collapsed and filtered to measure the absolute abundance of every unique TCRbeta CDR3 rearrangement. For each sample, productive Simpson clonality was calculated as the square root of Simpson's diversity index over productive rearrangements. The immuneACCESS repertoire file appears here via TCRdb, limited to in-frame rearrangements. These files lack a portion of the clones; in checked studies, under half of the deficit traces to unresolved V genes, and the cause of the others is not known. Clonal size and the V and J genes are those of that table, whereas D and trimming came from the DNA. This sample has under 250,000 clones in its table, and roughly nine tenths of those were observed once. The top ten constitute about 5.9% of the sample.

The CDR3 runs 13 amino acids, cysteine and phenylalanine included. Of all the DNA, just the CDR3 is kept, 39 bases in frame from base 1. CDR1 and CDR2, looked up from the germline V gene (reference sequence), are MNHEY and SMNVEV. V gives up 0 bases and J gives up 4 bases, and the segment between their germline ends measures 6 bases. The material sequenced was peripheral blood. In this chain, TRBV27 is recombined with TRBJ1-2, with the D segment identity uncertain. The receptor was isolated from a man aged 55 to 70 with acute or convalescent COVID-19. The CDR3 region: CASSLSSGYGYTF. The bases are TGTGCCAGCAGTTTATCGAGCGGCTATGGCTACACCTTC.